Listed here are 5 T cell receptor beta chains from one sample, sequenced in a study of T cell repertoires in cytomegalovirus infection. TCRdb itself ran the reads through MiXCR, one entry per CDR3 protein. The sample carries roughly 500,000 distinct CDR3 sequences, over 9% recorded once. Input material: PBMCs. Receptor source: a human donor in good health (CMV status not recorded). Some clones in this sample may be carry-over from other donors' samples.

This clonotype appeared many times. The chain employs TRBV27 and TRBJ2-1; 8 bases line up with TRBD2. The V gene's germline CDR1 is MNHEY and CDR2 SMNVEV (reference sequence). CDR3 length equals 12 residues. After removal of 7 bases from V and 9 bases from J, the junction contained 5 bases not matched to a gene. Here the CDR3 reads CASTTGGGEQFF. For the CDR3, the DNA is TGTGCCAGCACCACGGGGGGGGGTGAGCAGTTCTTC.

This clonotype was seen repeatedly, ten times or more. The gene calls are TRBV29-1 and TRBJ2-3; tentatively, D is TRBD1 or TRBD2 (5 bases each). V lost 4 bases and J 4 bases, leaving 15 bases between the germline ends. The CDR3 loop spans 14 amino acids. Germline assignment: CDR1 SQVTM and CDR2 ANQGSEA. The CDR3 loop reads CSVVGREYADTQYF. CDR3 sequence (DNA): TGCAGCGTTGTAGGCAGGGAGTATGCAGATACGCAGTATTTT.

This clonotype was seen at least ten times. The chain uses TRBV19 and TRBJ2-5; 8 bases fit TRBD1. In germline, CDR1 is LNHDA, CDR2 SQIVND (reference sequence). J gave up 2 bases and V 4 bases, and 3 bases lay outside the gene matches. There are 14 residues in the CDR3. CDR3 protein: CASSKQGGQETQYF. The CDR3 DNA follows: TGTGCCAGTAGTAAACAGGGGGGACAAGAGACCCAGTACTTC. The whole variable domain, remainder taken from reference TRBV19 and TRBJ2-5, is DGGITQSPKYLFRKEGQNVTLSCEQNLNHDAMYWYRQDPGQGLRLIYYSQIVNDFQKGDIAEGYSVSREKKESFPLTVTSAQKNPTAFYLCASSKQGGQETQYFGPGTRLLVL.

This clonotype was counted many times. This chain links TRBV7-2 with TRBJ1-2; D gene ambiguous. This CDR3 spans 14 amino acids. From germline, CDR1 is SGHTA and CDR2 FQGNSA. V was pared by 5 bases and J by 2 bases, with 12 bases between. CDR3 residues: CASSVLHRNYGYTF. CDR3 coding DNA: TGTGCCAGCAGCGTACTCCACAGAAACTATGGCTACACCTTC. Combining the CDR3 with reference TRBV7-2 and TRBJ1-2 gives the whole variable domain GAGVSQSPSNKVTEKGKDVELRCDPISGHTALYWYRQSLGQGLEFLIYFQGNSAPDKSGLPSDRFSAERTGGSVSTLTIQRTQQEDSAVYLCASSVLHRNYGYTFGSGTRLTVV.

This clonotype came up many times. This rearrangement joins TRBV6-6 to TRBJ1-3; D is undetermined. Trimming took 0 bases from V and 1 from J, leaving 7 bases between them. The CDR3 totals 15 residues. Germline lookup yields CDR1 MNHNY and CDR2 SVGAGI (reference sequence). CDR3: CASSYSLGSGNTIYF. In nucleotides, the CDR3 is TGTGCCAGCAGTTACTCGCTAGGGTCTGGAAACACCATATATTTT.